Below are 20 T cell receptor beta chains sequenced from a single sample in a study of metastatic and nonmetastatic thyroid tumors. TCRdb re-analyzed the PCR reads through MiXCR. The sample lists tens of thousands of clones, about a quarter seen once, with approximately 18% in the top ten. Every patient was untreated before thyroid surgery. The sequencing sample was made of blood. The source is a female donor with papillary thyroid cancer or a benign thyroid nodule (not recorded which). Some clones in this sample may be carry-over from other donors' samples.

This clone qualifies as medium-sized. The CDR3 DNA reads TGCAGTGCTAGGCGAATCGGCAGGGGTAATCAGCCCCAGCATTTT. Encoded protein: CSARRIGRGNQPQHF. The chain combines TRBV20-1 with TRBJ1-5; weak D call: TRBD1 (6 bases). This CDR3 region has 15 residues. The V end was cut by 3 bases, the J end by 4 bases, with 16 bases between. From germline, CDR1 is DFQATT and CDR2 SNEGSKA (reference sequence).

This clone occurred many times. The CDR3 is CASGLVLAGVSNEQFF. CDR3 in DNA: TGTGCTAGTGGCCTCGTACTAGCGGGAGTTTCCAATGAGCAGTTCTTC. The V and J genes are TRBV12-5 and TRBJ2-1; 11 bases agree with TRBD2. CDR3 size: 16 residues. Germline V gene sequence: CDR1 LGHNT, CDR2 FRNRAP. Trimming took 6 bases from V and 6 from J; bases not matched to a gene: 10.

This clone was seen ten or more times. The rearrangement joins TRBV7-2 to TRBJ2-5, with 10 bases fitting TRBD2. The V gene's germline CDR1 is SGHTA and CDR2 FQGNSA. Germline trimming cut 2 bases from V and 2 bases from J; bases unmatched to any gene: 5. CDR3 size: 16 residues. Here the CDR3 DNA reads TGTGCCAGCAGCTTATCCCCTAGCGGGGGTCAAGAGACCCAGTACTTC. Translating gives CASSLSPSGGQETQYF.

In its sample, this clone was seen a few times. This chain connects TRBV27 to TRBJ2-1; 8 nucleotides agree with TRBD2. From germline, CDR1 is MNHEY and CDR2 SMNVEV (reference sequence). V shed 7 bases, J shed 4 bases, and the junction held 9 bases outside the gene matches. The CDR3 spans 15 residues. The CDR3 spells CASTRAGVGYNEQFF. CDR3 sequence (DNA): TGTGCCAGCACCCGAGCGGGAGTGGGGTACAATGAGCAGTTCTTC.

The sample holds many counts of this clone. The chain joins TRBV9 to TRBJ2-1, with D possibly matching TRBD1 (6 bases). The CDR3 has 15 amino acids. Trimming removed 0 bases from V and 0 bases from J, with 7 bases in between. The germline CDR1 and CDR2 sequences are SGDLS and YYNGEE. The CDR3 loop reads CASSVGGGSYNEQFF. The CDR3 DNA is TGTGCCAGCAGCGTAGGAGGGGGCTCCTACAATGAGCAGTTCTTC. Based on the CDR3 plus reference TRBV9 and TRBJ2-1, the full variable domain is DSGVTQTPKHLITATGQRVTLRCSPRSGDLSVYWYQQSLDQGLQFLIQYYNGEERAKGNILERFSAQQFPDLHSELNLSSLELGDSALYFCASSVGGGSYNEQFFGPGTRLTVL.

This chain joins TRBV4-1 and TRBJ1-3; 7 nucleotides align to TRBD1. This CDR3 region has 15 residues. Germline V gene data show CDR1 as MGHRA and CDR2 as YSYEKL. V lost 0 bases and J lost 2; bases outside the gene matches: 1. This CDR3 is CASSQERGPGNTIYF. CDR3 sequence (DNA): TGCGCCAGCAGCCAAGAAAGGGGGCCTGGAAACACCATATATTTT.

This clone was counted ten times or more. The chain couples TRBV9 to TRBJ2-5; a weak D match, TRBD2 (6 bases). The length of the CDR3 is 15 residues. V lost 1 base, J lost 3 bases, and 13 bases lay in between. Germline V gives CDR1 SGDLS, CDR2 YYNGEE. This chain's CDR3 is CASSVYPGLEETQYF. CDR3 DNA: TGTGCCAGCAGCGTATACCCGGGACTTGAAGAGACCCAGTACTTC.

This clone was detected only a few times. This sequence joins TRBV6-1 and TRBJ1-3; maybe TRBD1 (6 bases). The CDR3 spans 15 residues. The germline CDR1 and CDR2 sequences are MNHNS and SASEGT. The V end was cut by 6 bases, the J end by 0 bases, with 12 bases between. DNA of the CDR3: TGTGCCAGCAGCCCAGGGGTCTACTCTGGAAACACCATATATTTT. Its translation: CASSPGVYSGNTIYF.

This clone came up many times. The V and J genes are TRBV7-9 and TRBJ2-3; the D gene is possibly TRBD2 (6 bases). V was clipped by 1 base and J by 5 bases, with 13 bases between them. Germline-derived CDR1 and CDR2 are SEHNR and FQNEAQ (reference sequence). The CDR3 spans 15 residues. CDR3 sequence (DNA): TGTGCCAGCAGCTTAGTGGGACTCAACAGAGATACGCAGTATTTT. It yields the protein CASSLVGLNRDTQYF.

This clone has just a few counts. The V gene is TRBV12-3 or TRBV12-4, the J gene TRBJ1-2, with 8 nucleotides matching TRBD1. Trimming cost V 4 bases and J 2 bases; bases outside gene matches: 15. The CDR3 runs 18 residues. The CDR3 DNA is TGTGCCAGCAGTTCATACCATATTAGACAGGGGTTAAACTATGGCTACACCTTC. This encodes CASSSYHIRQGLNYGYTF.

This clone was picked up many times. The chain links TRBV5-6 to TRBJ2-1; D possibly corresponds to TRBD2 (5 bases). Germline V gives CDR1 SGHDT, CDR2 YYEEEE. The CDR3 has 13 residues. V shed 3 bases and J shed 6 bases, with 10 bases lying between them. In nucleotides, the CDR3 is TGTGCCAGCAGCTCGGACGGGGTCAATGAGCAGTTCTTC. Protein product: CASSSDGVNEQFF.

The chain couples TRBV27 to TRBJ1-4; 11 nucleotides line up with TRBD1. The CDR3 has 14 amino acids. Germline assignment: CDR1 MNHEY and CDR2 SMNVEV (reference sequence). The junction had 4 bases not matched to a gene; V was cut back by 5 bases and J by 8 bases. The CDR3 nucleotides read TGTGCCAGCAGTCCCGGGACAGGGGGAGAAAAACTGTTTTTT. Protein product: CASSPGTGGEKLFF.

The V gene is TRBV6-1, the J gene TRBJ2-7, with D possibly matching TRBD1 (6 bases). The length of the CDR3 is 15 residues. Germline assignment: CDR1 MNHNS and CDR2 SASEGT. V was cut by 1 base and J by 2 bases, with 12 bases left in between. This CDR3 reads CASSEGGWGPYEQYF. CDR3 in DNA: TGTGCCAGCAGTGAAGGAGGATGGGGGCCCTACGAGCAGTACTTC.

V is TRBV20-1 and J is TRBJ1-5; 7 bases are shared with TRBD1. V trimming: 3 bases; J trimming: 3 bases; junction bases outside the gene matches: 5. This CDR3 comprises 14 residues. Germline V gene data show CDR1 as DFQATT and CDR2 as SNEGSKA (reference sequence). The CDR3 nucleotides read TGCAGTGCTAGGACAGGGTTGTTCAATCAGCCCCAGCATTTT. Translation gives CSARTGLFNQPQHF.

In this sample, this clone is medium-sized. The chain uses TRBV19 and TRBJ1-2; no definite D call. Germline V gives CDR1 LNHDA, CDR2 SQIVND (reference sequence). With 6 bases removed from V and 5 bases from J, the gap between germline ends came to 19 bases. This CDR3 comprises 15 residues. The CDR3 bases are TGTGCCAGTAGCTCGATGCTTGTCGGCGAATATGGCTACACCTTC. Translating gives CASSSMLVGEYGYTF.

This clone was detected many times. In nucleotides, the CDR3 is TGTGCCAGCAGGCGGCACGTCGCGAGCAGGGGAAACTCTGGAAACACCATATATTTT. Translation gives CASRRHVASRGNSGNTIYF. The V and J genes are TRBV6-5 and TRBJ1-3; maybe TRBD1 (6 bases). CDR1 is MNHEY, CDR2 SVGAGI, per germline. V gave up 6 bases and J gave up 0 bases, with 24 bases separating them. The CDR3 has 19 residues.

This clone was recorded many times. V usage is TRBV30 and J usage is TRBJ1-1; 9 bases map to TRBD1. Germline V lookup: CDR1 GTSNPN, CDR2 SVGIG (reference sequence). CDR3 length equals 16 residues. Germline trimming cut 2 bases from V and 0 bases from J; bases unmatched to any gene: 7. The chain's CDR3 is CAWSLRQGVMNTEAFF. The CDR3 nucleotides read TGTGCCTGGAGTCTAAGACAGGGGGTGATGAACACTGAAGCTTTCTTT.

This clone has at least ten counts. This chain connects TRBV20-1 to TRBJ2-2; TRBD2 might be the D (6 bases). The V end lost 1 base, the J end lost 11 bases, and 20 bases lay between the germline ends. The germline gives CDR1 DFQATT, CDR2 SNEGSKA (reference sequence). CDR3 size: 15 residues. The CDR3 spells CSARVSGGVAAELFF. Written as DNA, the CDR3 is TGCAGTGCTAGAGTGTCGGGCGGGGTAGCCGCCGAGCTGTTTTTT.

This clone came up many times. The rearrangement links TRBV6-2 or TRBV6-3 to TRBJ2-5; D is ambiguous. The CDR3 length is 13 residues. Germline V gene lookup returns CDR1 MNHEY and CDR2 SVGEGT. Trimming pared 0 bases from V and 5 bases from J, leaving 7 bases between. The CDR3 nucleotides read TGTGCCAGCAGTTACTCGATAGAGGAGACCCAGTACTTC. Protein sequence: CASSYSIEETQYF.

The rearrangement links TRBV3-1 to TRBJ1-2, with D uncertain. CDR3 length: 15 residues. Germline values: CDR1 LGHDT, CDR2 YNNKEL (reference sequence). V lost 0 bases and J lost 2, with 10 bases in between. The CDR3 region has the DNA TGTGCCAGCAGCCAAGATCGCGGGAACAACTATGGCTACACCTTC. It encodes CASSQDRGNNYGYTF.